The 5 T cell receptor beta chains reported below all come from one sample, sequenced in a study of CD8+ T cells in alopecia areata. It was with CD4, CD8alpha, NKG2D, NKG2ACE and other markers that pooled cutaneous lymph node cells were sorted. cDNA prepared by RNA extraction and subsequent reverse transcription served as the template for sequencing. Method: immunoSEQ multiplex PCR; TCRdb's copy keeps in-frame clones and lacks some. The sample is made up of over 250,000 clones, none counted only once. The sequencing sample was made of CD4+ T cells sorted from a lymph node. The source of these receptors is a C3H/HeJ mouse with alopecia areata. The strain bears MHC haplotype H2-k.

This clone was observed a few times. Gene names and germline refer to mouse. The read ends 4 residues shy of where the CDR3 ends; the end is completed using the germline J gene. The sample contains more than one DNA sequence encoding this CDR3. This chain connects TRBV19 to TRBJ2-5; 7 bases line up with TRBD1. Germline-derived CDR1 and CDR2 are FNHDT and SITEND (reference sequence). The CDR3 covers 13 residues. Incomplete CDR3 DNA: TGTGCCAGCAGTATTAACAGGGGAGAC. It translates to CASSINRGD. The entire CDR3 sequence reads CASSINRGDTQYF. Drawing the rest from reference TRBV19 and TRBJ2-5, the complete variable domain is GGIITQTPKFLIGQEGQKLTLKCQQNFNHDTMYWYRQDSGKGLRLIYYSITENDLQKGDLSEGYDASREKKSSFSLTVTSAQKNEMAVFLCASSINRGDTQYFGPGTRLLVL.

Concerning this clone: Genes here carry mouse names. The read is 4 residues too short to cover the CDR3 end, so that end is filled in from the germline J gene. This chain connects TRBV5 to TRBJ2-1; a possible D gene is TRBD1 (5 bases). V was trimmed by 0 bases and J by 4 bases, leaving 13 bases between them. The CDR3 covers 16 residues. Germline values: CDR1 LGHNA, CDR2 YNLKQL (reference sequence). CDR3 bases read: TGTGCCAGCAGCCAAGAGAGCAGGACAATATATGCT. Translated: CASSQESRTIYA. The full CDR3 sequence reads CASSQESRTIYAEQFF.

This clone was seen a few times. All gene names here are mouse names. The read terminates 4 residues ahead of where the CDR3 ends, so the germline J gene completes it. This CDR3 is also generated by other DNA sequences in the sample. The chain combines TRBV13-2 with TRBJ2-1, with 10 bases aligning to TRBD1. The germline CDR1 and CDR2 sequences are NNHNN and SYGAGS (reference sequence). This CDR3 is built from 15 residues. V shed 3 bases, J shed 1 base, and the junction held 1 base outside the gene matches. CDR3 sequence reads: CASGGGQGNYAEQFF. CDR3 bases read: TGTGCCAGCGGTGGGGGACAGGGGAACTATGCT.

This clone was seen a handful of times. Gene names refer to mouse genes. The observed sequence ends 4 residues before the CDR3 terminus, with the missing tail filled in from the germline J gene. The chain recombines TRBV13-3 with TRBJ2-5, with 10 bases identical to TRBD1. The CDR3 loop spans 16 amino acids. The germline V gene encodes CDR1 NNHDY and CDR2 SYVADS. CDR3 DNA (partial): TGTGCCAGCGGCCGGGACAGGGGCCCACCGGGGGAC. Its translation: CASGRDRGPPGD. The complete CDR3 sequence is CASGRDRGPPGDTQYF.

Comments on this clone: Mouse germline and gene names are used. The read stops 4 residues short of the end of the CDR3; the missing end is completed from the germline J gene. Other DNA sequences in the same sample also yield this CDR3. This rearrangement joins TRBV19 to TRBJ2-3; 9 bases agree with TRBD2. V trimming: 3 bases; J trimming: 0 bases; junction bases outside the gene matches: 2. Germline V gene sequence: CDR1 FNHDT, CDR2 SITEND (reference sequence). The CDR3 is made up of 15 amino acids. The part of the CDR3 DNA that was read is TGTGCCAGCAGTAGAGGACTGGGGAGTGCAGAA. Its translation is CASSRGLGSAE. The complete CDR3 sequence is CASSRGLGSAETLYF.